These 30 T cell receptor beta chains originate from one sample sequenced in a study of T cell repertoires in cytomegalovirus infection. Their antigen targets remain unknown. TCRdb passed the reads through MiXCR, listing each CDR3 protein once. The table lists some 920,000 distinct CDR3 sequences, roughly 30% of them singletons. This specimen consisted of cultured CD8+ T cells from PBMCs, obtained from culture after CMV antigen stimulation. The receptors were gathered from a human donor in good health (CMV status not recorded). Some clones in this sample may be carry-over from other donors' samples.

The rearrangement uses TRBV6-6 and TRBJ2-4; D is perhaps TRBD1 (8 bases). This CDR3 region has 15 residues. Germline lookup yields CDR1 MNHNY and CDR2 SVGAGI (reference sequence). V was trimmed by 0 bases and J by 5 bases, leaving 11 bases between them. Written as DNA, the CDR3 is TGTGCCAGCAGTTACTCAACAGGGGGGGAAAACATTCAGTACTTC. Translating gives CASSYSTGGENIQYF.

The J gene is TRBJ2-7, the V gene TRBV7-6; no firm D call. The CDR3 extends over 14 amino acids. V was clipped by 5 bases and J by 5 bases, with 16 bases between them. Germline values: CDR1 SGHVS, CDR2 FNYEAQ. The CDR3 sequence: CASSPRAPSNEQYF. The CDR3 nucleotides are TGTGCCAGCAGCCCTAGAGCCCCCTCAAACGAGCAGTACTTC.

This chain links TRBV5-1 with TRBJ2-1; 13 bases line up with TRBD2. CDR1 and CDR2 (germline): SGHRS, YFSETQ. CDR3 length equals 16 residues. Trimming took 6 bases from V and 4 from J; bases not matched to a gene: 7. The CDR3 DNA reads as TGCGCCAGCACCCAACTAGCGGGGGGGCCGTACAATGAGCAGTTCTTC. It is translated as CASTQLAGGPYNEQFF. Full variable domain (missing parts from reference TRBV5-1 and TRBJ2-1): KAGVTQTPRYLIKTRGQQVTLSCSPISGHRSVSWYQQTPGQGLQFLFEYFSETQRNKGNFPGRFSGRQFSNSRSEMNVSTLELGDSALYLCASTQLAGGPYNEQFFGPGTRLTVL.

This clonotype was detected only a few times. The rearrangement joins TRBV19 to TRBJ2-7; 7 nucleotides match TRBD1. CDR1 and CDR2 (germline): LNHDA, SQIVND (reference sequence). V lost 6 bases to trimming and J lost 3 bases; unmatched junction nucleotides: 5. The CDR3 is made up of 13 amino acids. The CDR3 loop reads CASSLTGYYEQYF. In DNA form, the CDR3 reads TGTGCCAGTAGCCTGACAGGGTACTACGAGCAGTACTTC. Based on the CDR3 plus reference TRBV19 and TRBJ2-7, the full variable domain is DGGITQSPKYLFRKEGQNVTLSCEQNLNHDAMYWYRQDPGQGLRLIYYSQIVNDFQKGDIAEGYSVSREKKESFPLTVTSAQKNPTAFYLCASSLTGYYEQYFGPGTRLTVT.

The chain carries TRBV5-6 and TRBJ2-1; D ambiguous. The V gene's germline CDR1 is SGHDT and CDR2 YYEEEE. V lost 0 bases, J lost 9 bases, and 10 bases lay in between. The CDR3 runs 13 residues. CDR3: CASSLGSAFEQFF. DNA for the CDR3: TGTGCCAGCAGCTTGGGGTCGGCATTTGAGCAGTTCTTC.

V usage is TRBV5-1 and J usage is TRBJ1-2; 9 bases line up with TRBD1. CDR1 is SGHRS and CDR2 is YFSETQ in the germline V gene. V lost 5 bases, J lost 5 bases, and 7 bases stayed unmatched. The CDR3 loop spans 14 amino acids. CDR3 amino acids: CASSPGTGTYGYTF. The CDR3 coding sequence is TGCGCCAGCAGTCCCGGGACAGGGACTTATGGCTACACCTTC.

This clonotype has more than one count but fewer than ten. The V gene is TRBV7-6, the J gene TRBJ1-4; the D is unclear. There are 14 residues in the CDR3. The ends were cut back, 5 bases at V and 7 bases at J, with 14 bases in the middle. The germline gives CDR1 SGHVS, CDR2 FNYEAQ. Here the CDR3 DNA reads TGTGCCAGCAGCCCCAAGACTGGAAGTGAAAAACTGTTTTTT. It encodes CASSPKTGSEKLFF.

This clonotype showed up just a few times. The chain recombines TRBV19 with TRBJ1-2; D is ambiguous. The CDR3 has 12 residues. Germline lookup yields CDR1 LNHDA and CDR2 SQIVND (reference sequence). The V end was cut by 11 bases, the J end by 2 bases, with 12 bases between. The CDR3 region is CAVLDGNYGYTF. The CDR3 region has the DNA TGTGCCGTTTTAGACGGGAACTATGGCTACACCTTC.

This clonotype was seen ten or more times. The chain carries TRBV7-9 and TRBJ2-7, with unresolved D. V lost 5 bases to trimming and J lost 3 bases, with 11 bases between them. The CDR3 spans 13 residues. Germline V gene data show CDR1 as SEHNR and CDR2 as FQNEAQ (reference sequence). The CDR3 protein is CASSIQAYYEQYF. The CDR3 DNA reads TGTGCCAGCAGCATACAAGCCTACTACGAGCAGTACTTC.

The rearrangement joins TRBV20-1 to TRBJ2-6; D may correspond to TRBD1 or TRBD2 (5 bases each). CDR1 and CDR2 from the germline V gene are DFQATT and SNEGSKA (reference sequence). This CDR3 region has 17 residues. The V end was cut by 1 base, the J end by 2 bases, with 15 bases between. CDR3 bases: TGCAGTGCTAGAGCAGGGACCCTCGGACCTGGGGCCAACGTCCTGACTTTC. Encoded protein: CSARAGTLGPGANVLTF.

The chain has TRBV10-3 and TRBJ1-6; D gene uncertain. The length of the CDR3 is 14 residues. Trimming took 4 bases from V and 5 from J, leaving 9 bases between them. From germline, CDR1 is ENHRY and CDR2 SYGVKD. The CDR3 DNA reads TGTGCCATCAGTGGCAGCAGCGATAATTCACCCCTCCACTTT. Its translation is CAISGSSDNSPLHF.

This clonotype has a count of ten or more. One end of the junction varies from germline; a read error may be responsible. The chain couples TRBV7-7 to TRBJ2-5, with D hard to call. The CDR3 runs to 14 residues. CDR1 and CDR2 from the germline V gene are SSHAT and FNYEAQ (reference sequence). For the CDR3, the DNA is TGTGCTAGCAGCTTAAGTCCCAGCGAAGAGACCCAGTACTTC. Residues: CASSLSPSEETQYF.

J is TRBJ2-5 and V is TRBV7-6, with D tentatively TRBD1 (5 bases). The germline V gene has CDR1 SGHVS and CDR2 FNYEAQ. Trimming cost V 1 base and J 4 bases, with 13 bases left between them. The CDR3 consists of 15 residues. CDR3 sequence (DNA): TGTGCCAGCAGCTTAGAGCAGGGTACGGGAGAGACCCAGTACTTC. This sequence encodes CASSLEQGTGETQYF. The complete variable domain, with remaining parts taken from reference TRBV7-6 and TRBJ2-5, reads GAGVSQSPRYKVTKRGQDVALRCDPISGHVSLYWYRQALGQGPEFLTYFNYEAQQDKSGLPNDRFSAERPEGSISTLTIQRTEQRDSAMYRCASSLEQGTGETQYFGPGTRLLVL.

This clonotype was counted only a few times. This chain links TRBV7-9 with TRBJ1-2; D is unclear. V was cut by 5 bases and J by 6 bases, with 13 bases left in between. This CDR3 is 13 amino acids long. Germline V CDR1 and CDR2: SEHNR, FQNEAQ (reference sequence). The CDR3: CASSPPPLDGYTF. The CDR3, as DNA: TGTGCCAGCAGCCCGCCTCCGTTGGATGGCTACACCTTC.

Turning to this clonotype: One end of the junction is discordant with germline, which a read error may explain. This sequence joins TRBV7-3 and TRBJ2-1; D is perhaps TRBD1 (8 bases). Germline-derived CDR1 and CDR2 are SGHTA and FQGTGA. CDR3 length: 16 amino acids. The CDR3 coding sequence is TGTGCCATCAGCCACAGGGGGAGGGTAAACTACAATGAGCAGTTCTTC. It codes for CAISHRGRVNYNEQFF.

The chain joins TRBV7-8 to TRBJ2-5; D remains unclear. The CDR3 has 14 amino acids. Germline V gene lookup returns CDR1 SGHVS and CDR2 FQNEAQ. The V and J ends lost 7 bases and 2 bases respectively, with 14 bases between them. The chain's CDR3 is CASTPLPQQETQYF. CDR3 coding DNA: TGTGCCAGCACCCCCCTCCCACAGCAAGAGACCCAGTACTTC.

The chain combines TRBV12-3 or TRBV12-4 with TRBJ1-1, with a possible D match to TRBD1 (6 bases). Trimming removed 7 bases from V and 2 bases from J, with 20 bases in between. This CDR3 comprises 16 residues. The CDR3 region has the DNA TGTGCCAGCAACCTCTGGGGCGGACAGTCCAACACTGAAGCTTTCTTT. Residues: CASNLWGGQSNTEAFF.

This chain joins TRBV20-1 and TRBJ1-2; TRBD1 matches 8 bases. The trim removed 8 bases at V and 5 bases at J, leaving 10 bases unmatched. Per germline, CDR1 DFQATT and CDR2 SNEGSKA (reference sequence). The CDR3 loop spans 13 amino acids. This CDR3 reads CSSRDRTSYGYTF. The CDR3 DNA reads TGCAGTTCTCGGGACAGGACATCTTATGGCTACACCTTC.

The CDR3 sequence: CASSQGDQSNQPQHF. Here the CDR3 DNA reads TGCGCCAGCAGCCAAGGGGACCAAAGCAATCAGCCCCAGCATTTT. The chain uses TRBV4-1 and TRBJ1-5; D possibly corresponds to TRBD1 (5 bases). Germline V gives CDR1 MGHRA, CDR2 YSYEKL. CDR3 length: 15 residues. Trimming took 1 base from V and 1 from J, leaving 8 bases between them.

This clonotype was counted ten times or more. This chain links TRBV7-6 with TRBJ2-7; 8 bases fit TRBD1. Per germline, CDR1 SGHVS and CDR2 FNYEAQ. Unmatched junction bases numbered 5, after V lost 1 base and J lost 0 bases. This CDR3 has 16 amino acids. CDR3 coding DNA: TGTGCCAGCAGCTTAGGAGGACAGGGCAGCTCCTACGAGCAGTACTTC. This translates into CASSLGGQGSSYEQYF.

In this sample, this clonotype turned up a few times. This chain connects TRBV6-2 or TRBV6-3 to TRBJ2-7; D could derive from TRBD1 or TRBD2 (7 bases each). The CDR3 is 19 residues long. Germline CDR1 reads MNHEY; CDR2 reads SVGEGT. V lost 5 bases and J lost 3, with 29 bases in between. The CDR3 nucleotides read TGTGCCAGCAGTGGCCGGGATGGAGCGGGGCGAGGGGGCTTCTACGAGCAGTACGTC. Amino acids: CASSGRDGAGRGGFYEQYV.

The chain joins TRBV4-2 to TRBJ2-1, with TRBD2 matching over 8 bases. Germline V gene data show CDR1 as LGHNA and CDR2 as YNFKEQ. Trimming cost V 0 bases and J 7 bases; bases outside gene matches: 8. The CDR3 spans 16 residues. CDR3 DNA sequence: TGTGCCAGCAGCCAAGAAGATAGCGGGGTGGGAAATGAGCAGTTCTTC. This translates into CASSQEDSGVGNEQFF.

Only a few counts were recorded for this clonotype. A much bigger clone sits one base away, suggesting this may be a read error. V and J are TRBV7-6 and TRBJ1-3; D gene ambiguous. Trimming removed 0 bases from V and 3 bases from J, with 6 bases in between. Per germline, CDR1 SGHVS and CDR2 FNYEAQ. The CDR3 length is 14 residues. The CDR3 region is CASSLAGIGNTIYF. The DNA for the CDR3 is TGTGCCAGCAGCTTAGCAGGGATTGGAAACACCATATATTTT.

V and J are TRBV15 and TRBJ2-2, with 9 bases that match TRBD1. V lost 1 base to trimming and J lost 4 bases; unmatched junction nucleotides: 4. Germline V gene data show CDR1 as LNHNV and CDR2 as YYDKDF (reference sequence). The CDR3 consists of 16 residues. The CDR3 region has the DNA TGTGCCACCAGCAGAGCACAGGGGGCGCTCACCGGGGAGCTGTTTTTT. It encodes CATSRAQGALTGELFF.

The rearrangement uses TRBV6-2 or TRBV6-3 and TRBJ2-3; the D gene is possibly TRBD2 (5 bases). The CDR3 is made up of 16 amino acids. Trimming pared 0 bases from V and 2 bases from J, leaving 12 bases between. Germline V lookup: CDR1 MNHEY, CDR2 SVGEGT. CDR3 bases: TGTGCCAGCAGTTACTCGAGGACTTCCATCACAGATACGCAGTATTTT. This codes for CASSYSRTSITDTQYF.

The CDR3 sequence is CASSYQDYNEQFF. CDR3 nucleotides: TGTGCCAGCAGTTACCAAGATTACAATGAGCAGTTCTTC. The rearrangement uses TRBV6-2 or TRBV6-3 and TRBJ2-1; D is uncertain. Germline CDR1 is MNHEY and CDR2 is SVGEGT. V was cut by 2 bases and J by 4 bases, with 6 bases left in between. The CDR3 loop spans 13 amino acids.

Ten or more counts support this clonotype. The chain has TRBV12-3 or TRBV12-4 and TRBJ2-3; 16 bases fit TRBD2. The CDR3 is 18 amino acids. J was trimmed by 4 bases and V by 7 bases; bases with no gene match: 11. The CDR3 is CASTLLLGLAGGSDTQYF. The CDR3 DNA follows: TGTGCCAGCACCTTACTATTGGGACTAGCGGGGGGGTCAGATACGCAGTATTTT.

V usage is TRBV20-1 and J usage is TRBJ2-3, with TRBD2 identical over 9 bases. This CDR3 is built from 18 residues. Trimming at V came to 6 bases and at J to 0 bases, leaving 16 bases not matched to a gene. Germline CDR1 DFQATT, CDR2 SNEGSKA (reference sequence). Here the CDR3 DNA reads TGCAGTGCCGCCGGCTCTAGCGGGGAAAGCCCTAGCACAGATACGCAGTATTTT. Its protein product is CSAAGSSGESPSTDTQYF.

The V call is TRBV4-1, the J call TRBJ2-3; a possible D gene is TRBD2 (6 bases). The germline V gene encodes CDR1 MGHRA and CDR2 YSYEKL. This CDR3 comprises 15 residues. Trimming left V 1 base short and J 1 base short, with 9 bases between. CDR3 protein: CASSQAGGGTDTQYF. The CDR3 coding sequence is TGCGCCAGCAGCCAAGCTGGCGGGGGCACAGATACGCAGTATTTT.

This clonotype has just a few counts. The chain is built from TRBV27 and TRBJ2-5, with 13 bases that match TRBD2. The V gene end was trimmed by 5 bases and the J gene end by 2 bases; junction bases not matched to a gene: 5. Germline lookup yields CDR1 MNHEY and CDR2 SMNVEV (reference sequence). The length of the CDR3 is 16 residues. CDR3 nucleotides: TGTGCCAGCAGTACGACTAGCGGGGGGTCTCAAGAGACCCAGTACTTC. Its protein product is CASSTTSGGSQETQYF.